This TCR beta chain is drawn from a study of T-cell reconstitution after alpha-beta-depleted transplantation in children. This clonotype appeared many times. Antigen specificity is unknown. Findings and limits, study-wide: Expanded graft clones numbering several hundred reportedly gave rise to alpha-beta T cells about two months after transplant. Some patients' high day-60 TCRbeta diversity was traced to surviving recipient T cells and thymic progenitors. Diversity and T-cell counts at one year after transplant derived mostly from new T cells.

As it was prepared, the TCRbeta library received unique molecular identifiers. TCRdb ran MiXCR on the PCR reads and lists one entry per CDR3 protein. The data hold about 280,000 distinct CDR3 sequences, with 11% observed a single time. Trimming took 3 bases from V and 4 from J; bases not matched to a gene: 9. CDR3 length equals 16 residues. Germline lookup yields CDR1 LNHNV and CDR2 YYDKDF (reference sequence). The sequenced sample was peripheral blood, obtained 180 days after TCRalphabeta/CD19-depleted stem cell transplant. The receptor was derived from a male patient aged 2-15 years who had a stem cell transplant for chronic granulomatous disease, so the T cells may come from the graft donor. This chain connects TRBV15 to TRBJ2-1; 7 bases line up with TRBD1. The CDR3 DNA reads TGTGCCACCAGCAGTAACCCTAGGACAGGTTACAATGAGCAGTTCTTC. Translating gives CATSSNPRTGYNEQFF.